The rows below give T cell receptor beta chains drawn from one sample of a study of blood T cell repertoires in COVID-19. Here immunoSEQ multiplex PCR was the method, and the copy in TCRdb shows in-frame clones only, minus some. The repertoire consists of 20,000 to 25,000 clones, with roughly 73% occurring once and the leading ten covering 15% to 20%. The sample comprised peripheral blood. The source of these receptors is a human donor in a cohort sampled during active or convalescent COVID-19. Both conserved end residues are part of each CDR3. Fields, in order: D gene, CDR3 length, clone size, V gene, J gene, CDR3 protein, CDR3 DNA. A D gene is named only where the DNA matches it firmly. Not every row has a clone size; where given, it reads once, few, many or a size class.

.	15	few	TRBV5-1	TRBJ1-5	CASSLEGVSNQPQHF	TGCGCCAGCAGCTTGGAGGGGGTAAGCAATCAGCCCCAGCATTTT
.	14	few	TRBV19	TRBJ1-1	CASSINAGNTEAFF	TGTGCCAGTAGTATTAATGCAGGGAACACTGAAGCTTTCTTT
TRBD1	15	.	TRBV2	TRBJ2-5	CASRRWGTDQETQYF	TGTGCCAGCAGGAGGTGGGGGACAGATCAAGAGACCCAGTACTTC
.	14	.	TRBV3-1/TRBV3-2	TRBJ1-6	CASSQVGGESPLHF	TGTGCCAGCAGCCAAGTAGGAGGGGAATCACCCCTCCACTTT
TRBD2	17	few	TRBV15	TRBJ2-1	CATSRDYWSSGGNEQFF	TGTGCCACCAGCAGAGATTATTGGTCTAGCGGGGGGAATGAGCAGTTCTTC
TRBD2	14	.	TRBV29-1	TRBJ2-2	CSAQSGRDSGELFF	TGCAGCGCCCAAAGCGGGAGGGATTCCGGGGAGCTGTTTTTT
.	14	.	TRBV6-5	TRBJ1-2	CASMRQGTNYGYTF	TGTGCCAGCATGAGGCAGGGAACTAACTATGGCTACACCTTC
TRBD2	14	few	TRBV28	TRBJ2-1	CASSFLAGGNEQFF	TGTGCCAGCAGTTTCCTAGCGGGAGGTAATGAGCAGTTCTTC
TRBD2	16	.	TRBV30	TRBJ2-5	CAWSVRFSGLQETQYF	TGTGCCTGGAGTGTACGGTTTAGCGGGCTCCAAGAGACCCAGTACTTC
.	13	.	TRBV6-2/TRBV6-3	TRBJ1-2	CASSYGQLQGYTF	TGTGCCAGCAGTTACGGACAGCTACAGGGCTACACCTTC
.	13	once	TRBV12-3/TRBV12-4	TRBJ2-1	CASSPGGVDEQFF	TGTGCCAGCAGCCCCGGTGGTGTGGATGAGCAGTTCTTC
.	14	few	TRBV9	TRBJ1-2	CASSPGGGFYGYTF	TGTGCCAGCAGCCCGGGGGGGGGCTTCTATGGCTACACCTTC
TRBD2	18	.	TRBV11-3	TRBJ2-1	CASSLDRTSGPTYNEQFF	TGTGCCAGCAGCTTAGACCGTACTAGCGGGCCTACCTACAATGAGCAGTTCTTC
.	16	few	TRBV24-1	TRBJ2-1	CATSGLAFRGVNEQFF	TGTGCCACCAGTGGCCTAGCGTTCAGGGGGGTCAATGAGCAGTTCTTC
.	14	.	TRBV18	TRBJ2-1	CASSPGGRRNEQFF	TGTGCCAGCTCACCAGGGGGCCGCAGAAATGAGCAGTTCTTC
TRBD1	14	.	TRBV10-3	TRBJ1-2	CAISPGTGQYGYTF	TGTGCCATCAGTCCCGGGACAGGGCAATATGGCTACACCTTC
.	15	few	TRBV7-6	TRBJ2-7	CASSLGPGRINEQYF	TGTGCCAGCAGCTTAGGGCCAGGGAGGATTAACGAGCAGTACTTC
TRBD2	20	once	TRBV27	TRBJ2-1	CASSLKAMSTSGIAGREQFF	TGTGCCAGCAGTTTAAAGGCTATGTCGACTAGCGGGATAGCAGGTAGGGAGCAGTTCTTC
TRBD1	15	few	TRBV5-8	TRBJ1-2	CASSLEQGSNYGYTF	TGTGCCAGCAGCTTGGAACAGGGGTCTAACTATGGCTACACCTTC
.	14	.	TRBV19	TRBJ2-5	CASRRDNAQETQYF	TGTGCCAGTAGACGGGACAACGCTCAAGAGACCCAGTACTTC
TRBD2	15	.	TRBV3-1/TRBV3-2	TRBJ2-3	CASSPGTTYTDTQYF	TGTGCCAGCAGCCCGGGGACTACATACACAGATACGCAGTATTTT
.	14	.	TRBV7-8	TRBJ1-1	CASSPSADSAEAFF	TGTGCCAGCAGCCCCTCGGCGGACAGCGCTGAAGCTTTCTTT
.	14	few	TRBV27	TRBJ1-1	CASRYDGRNTEAFF	TGTGCCAGCAGATATGACGGGAGAAACACTGAAGCTTTCTTT
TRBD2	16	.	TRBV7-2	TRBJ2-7	CASSPPGSGRANEQYF	TGTGCCAGCAGTCCCCCCGGGAGCGGGAGGGCCAACGAGCAGTACTTC
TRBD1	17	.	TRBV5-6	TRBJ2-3	CASSLVGGTGSSDTQYF	TGTGCCAGCAGCTTGGTGGGGGGGACAGGGTCGTCGGATACGCAGTATTTT
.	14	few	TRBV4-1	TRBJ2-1	CASSHSAYGNEQFF	TGCGCCAGCAGCCATAGCGCCTATGGGAATGAGCAGTTCTTC
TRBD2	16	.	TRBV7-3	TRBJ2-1	CASSPQALAGENEQFF	TGTGCCAGCAGCCCACAGGCGCTAGCGGGGGAGAATGAGCAGTTCTTC
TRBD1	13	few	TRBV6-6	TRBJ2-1	CASSNRGNNEQFF	TGTGCCAGCAGTAACAGGGGCAACAATGAGCAGTTCTTC
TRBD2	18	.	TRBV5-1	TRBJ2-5	CASSLAGTSFSLQETQYF	TGCGCCAGCAGCTTGGCCGGGACTAGCTTTTCCCTTCAAGAGACCCAGTACTTC
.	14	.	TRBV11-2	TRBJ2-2	CASSPNRQAGELFF	TGTGCCAGCAGCCCAAACAGGCAAGCCGGGGAGCTGTTTTTT
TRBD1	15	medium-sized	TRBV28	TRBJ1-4	CASRSGTGANEKLFF	TGTGCCAGCAGATCGGGGACAGGGGCGAATGAAAAACTGTTTTTT
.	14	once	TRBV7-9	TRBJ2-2	CAASVNANTGELFF	TGTGCCGCCAGTGTGAACGCGAACACCGGGGAGCTGTTTTTT
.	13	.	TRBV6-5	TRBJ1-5	CASNGQYNQPQHF	TGTGCCAGCAACGGACAGTACAATCAGCCCCAGCATTTT
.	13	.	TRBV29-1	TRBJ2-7	CSVLHTTSYEQYF	TGCAGCGTTCTCCATACTACATCCTACGAGCAGTACTTC
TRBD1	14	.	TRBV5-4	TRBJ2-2	CAIKDRVSTGELFF	TGTGCCATCAAGGACAGGGTTTCAACCGGGGAGCTGTTTTTT
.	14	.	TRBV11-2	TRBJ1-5	CASSLGGSNQPQHF	TGTGCCAGCAGCTTAGGCGGTAGCAATCAGCCCCAGCATTTT
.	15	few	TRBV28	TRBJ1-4	CASRPRADSQGNYNF	TGTGCCAGCAGACCTAGGGCGGACAGCCAAGGAAACTATAATTTT
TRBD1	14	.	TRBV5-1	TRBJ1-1	CASSLEVTGTEAFF	TGCGCCAGCAGCTTGGAGGTGACAGGGACTGAAGCTTTCTTT
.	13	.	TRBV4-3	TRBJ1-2	CASSQDTRVAGVF	TGCGCCAGCAGCCAAGATACCCGAGTTGCCGGGGTCTTC
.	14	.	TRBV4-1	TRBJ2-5	CASSQGPARGTQYF	TGCGCCAGCAGCCAAGGGCCAGCCAGGGGGACCCAGTACTTC
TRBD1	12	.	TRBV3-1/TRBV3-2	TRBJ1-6	CASSQAGTGRHF	TGTGCCAGCAGCCAAGCCGGGACAGGGCGCCACTTT
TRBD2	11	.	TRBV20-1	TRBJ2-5	CSARDYETQYF	TGCAGTGCGCGGGACTACGAGACCCAGTACTTC